This T cell receptor (beta chain) was sequenced during a study of cytomegalovirus exposure and HLA in healthy donors (dated by TCRdb to the late 2010s). For context, the study as a whole: In an earlier analysis of 450 to 750 of the donors, about 270 Gb of sequence data and 90 million to 120 million unique TCR beta sequences from 150 million to 200 million T cells were reported. Around 320 gigabases of sequencing data and 80 million or so unique TCR sequences were included in an early release covering 550 to 650 HLA-typed donors. The genetic ancestry cluster associated with self-reported Caucasian donors included 65% to 90% of the roughly 360 genotyped donors. The study was designed to test whether signatures of past pathogen exposure could be identified by cataloging public T cell receptors. Using immunosequencing, the study profiled T cell repertoires from 500 to 800 subjects and related those repertoires to cytomegalovirus serostatus. Besides the first cohort of approximately 710 subjects, a separate validation cohort made up of 120 different subjects was used. High-throughput TCR immunosequencing, statistical association of individual TCRs with disease status, and machine learning were combined to predict cytomegalovirus infection status. A later analysis re-analyzed previously published TCR beta repertoires from 666 donors and added high-resolution HLA genotyping to study TCR occurrence patterns. Rather than drawing on any new phenotypic data, the later analysis identified candidate immune exposures from TCR beta sequences and the way those sequences occurred across donors. To decide whether each TCR beta V gene segment behaved as functional or pseudogenic, an earlier analysis of fewer than 750 of the donors relied on high-throughput TCR beta sequencing. Donor age, sex, ethnicity and CMV serostatus were compiled together with the repertoire data. Genome-wide SNP genotypes for about 60% of the roughly 670 donors were used in a later genetic analysis, which treated that subset as a discovery cohort. Every repertoire in the discovery cohort had been generated on one and the same sequencing platform. HLA typing covered class I and class II loci at four-digit resolution. Typing coverage differed by locus: A, B, C, DRB1 and DQB1 were typed in roughly 620-630 donors, DQA1 in approximately 520, DPA1 in 600 to 610, and DPB1 in 400 to 490. About five DR-DQ haplotypes were treated as single units for association and clustering because of strong linkage in the cohort. On average, around 240,000 unique TCR beta nucleotide sequences were sequenced per donor among a few hundred genotyped donors of the cohort, with approximately 18% of those sequences being non-productive.

Receptors were amplified or captured by the immunoSEQ multiplex PCR assay. For the multiplex PCR, a mixture combining 60 forward primers for TCR Vbeta segments and 13 reverse primers for TCR Jbeta segments was used. Amplification of the CDR3 region of rearranged TCR beta genes was performed with a multiplex PCR assay on genomic DNA. The Illumina HiSeq System was used to sequence the amplified TCR beta libraries as 87-base-pair reads. Processing in the source paper ran as follows. Across the 600 to 700 repertoires, a later analysis counted approximately 83 million unique TCR beta chains, some 11 million of which were shared by at least two donors. Raw reads were error-corrected and collapsed into unique sequences by a nearest-neighbor algorithm in which closely related sequences were merged to remove PCR and sequencing errors. To assign V, D and J gene segments, CDR3 sequences were aligned to IMGT reference sequences. For a sequence to be retained, at least a six-nucleotide match to both a V gene segment and a J gene segment was required. A rearrangement counted as productive if the CDR3 had no stop codons and remained in frame with V and J, and every other rearrangement counted as non-productive. CDR3 was defined according to IMGT convention as the region running from the second conserved V-encoded cysteine to the conserved J-encoded phenylalanine. The earlier analysis of 450 to 750 of the donors excluded any sequence lacking an unambiguous match to a single V gene segment. An earlier analysis of roughly 590 of the donors called V segments functional above 56.7% productive rearrangements and segregating when the between-donor standard deviation exceeded 5%. A statistical classification framework was built to diagnose cytomegalovirus status from the catalog of TCR beta chain sequences. V and J gene assignment, in a later analysis, came from comparing TCR nucleotide sequences with IMGT/GENE-DB human TR gene sequences. Using the TCRdist pipeline, a later analysis assigned CDR3 sequences along with most-parsimonious VDJ recombination scenarios. In a later analysis, every TCR beta chain was defined by the combination of its CDR3 amino acid sequence and its V-gene family, and reads without a unique V-gene family were dropped. A later analysis removed several hundred highly shared, low-generation-probability nucleotide sequences to deal with suspected cross-contamination and a sequencing artifact. In a later analysis, a clonal expansion index was calculated for each public chain from normalized within-repertoire ranks of inferred template counts. Generation probabilities in a later analysis came from a VDJ recombination model fitted to out-of-frame rearrangements, and those results were checked against IGoR. In a later analysis, TCR-TCR, TCR-HLA and TCR-CMV co-occurrence was scored with hypergeometric tests, and a repertoire-size bias correction was applied to TCR pairs. To estimate false discovery rates, a later analysis permuted the HLA or CMV assignments 20 times. In a later analysis, co-occurring TCRs were grouped with DBSCAN, and TCRdist sequence similarity was added when clustering was performed within HLA-allele-positive subsets. For co-occurrence clustering, repertoires with fewer than 30,000 or more than 120,000 public chains were excluded, along with about five repertoires with anomalous nucleotide sharing. TCRdb took over this immuneACCESS table, retaining in-frame rearrangements with V and J assigned. Such tables are incomplete; in checked studies, under half of the missing clones stem from an unresolved V gene, and the remainder is unexplained. V and J calls and clone size are copied from that table; D and trimming were computed from the DNA. This sample is represented by 200,000 or so clones; about 83% of them were singletons. The top ten constitute 4.5% to 7.5% of the sample.

The cohort consisted of 600 or so healthy bone marrow donors. All cohort members were sampled while nominally healthy, although unrecorded immune exposures were likely present. The donor was CMV seropositive and was included in the group of 250 to 350 seropositive cohort members. Each donor provided a peripheral blood sample, and peripheral blood mononuclear cells were used for TCR beta sequencing. The Qiagen DNeasy Blood Extraction Kit was used to extract genomic DNA from the blood cell samples. The research as a whole found: According to a later analysis, TCR association rates differed among HLA loci, with DRB1 alleles showing the most associated TCRs and HLA-C alleles showing the fewest. Because some donors lacked HLA typing at each locus, the association tests relied only on the typed subset. Broadly in line with IMGT annotations, most TCR beta V segments showed up in productive rearrangements about 90% or about 30% of the time in an earlier analysis of several hundred of the donors. Because counts were too low, about 17 rarely observed V segments, including chromosome 9 orphons, were excluded from the earlier analysis of 587 of the donors. A further reported finding was that TCR beta sequences accurately predicted the HLA-A and HLA-B alleles for most subjects in the first cohort. A group of highly shared sequence variants was considered likely to be a technical artifact of the sequencing pipeline. Cytomegalovirus status was reported to be diagnosed by the classifier with high specificity and sensitivity in both the original and validation cohorts. In a later genetic analysis, fewer N-insertions in productive TCRs were reported among donors in an Asian-associated ancestry cluster than the roughly 700-donor mean. In vitro tests confirmed that a few of the cytomegalovirus-associated TCR beta chains recognize cytomegalovirus antigens. It was suggested by the authors that the approach could potentially be generalized to other disease states and immunological phenotypes. A total of roughly 160 TCR beta chains were listed by the study as associated with cytomegalovirus. Most TCR sequences were seen in very few donors, while some public TCRs were found in many individuals. In a later analysis, HLA-associated TCR beta chains showed more clonal expansion and lower generation probabilities than non-associated chains that were equally common. Strong co-occurrence of HLA alleles, especially DR and DQ, made assigning TCR associations to individual alleles difficult. Some IMGT-functional V segments, including TRBV6-2 and TRBV6-3, could not be told apart with the 87-base-pair reads, so those segments were excluded. Linkage disequilibrium might explain the correlated functional status among segregating V segments, but an unknown experimental factor could not be ruled out. According to a later analysis, most CMV-associated TCR beta chains appeared to be HLA-restricted, and the HLA associations seemed to be driven largely by CMV exposure. Sequencing depth was assumed to be roughly uniform across donors in the presence/absence analyses, though that assumption may not hold. In this cohort, only TCR beta chains were sequenced, and detectable features were limited by the absence of alpha or paired-chain data. Specific HLA alleles were associated with 15,000 to 20,000 TCR beta sequences at a false discovery rate of 0.05 in a later analysis. Several of the top co-occurrence clusters appeared to be linked to parvovirus B19, influenza, CMV and Epstein-Barr virus, according to a later analysis. For the cohort, immune exposure information was limited to CMV serostatus. V-gene and J-gene trimming of TCR beta chains was associated with a missense DCLRE1C variant in a later genetic analysis, and the association was replicated in an independent cohort.

As for this clone: It has no known antigen specificity. No per-base quality is available; no much larger clone lies one base away.

Looking up the germline V gene yields CDR1 SGHRS and CDR2 YFSETQ. Including cysteine and phenylalanine, the CDR3 has 19 amino acids. Of the read, only the CDR3 DNA is kept; its 57 bases are in frame from base 1. V lost 0 bases and J lost 2 bases, and the count of bases not matched to a germline gene is 10. This chain is built from TRBV5-1 and TRBJ2-7; 14 bases in between match TRBD2. This clonotype originated in a woman aged 25 to 39 in good health and CMV-seropositive. Source material: PBMCs. The DNA sequence is TGCGCCAGCAGCTTGGGGGGACTAGCGGGAGCGCGAACCCCCTACGAGCAGTACTTC. This gives the protein CASSLGGLAGARTPYEQYF.